This T cell receptor beta chain was sequenced in a study of blood T cell repertoires in COVID-19. Study context: Spain, Italy and the United States supplied samples that represented acute and convalescent COVID-19. Sources were T cells, B-cell-depleted T cells, or PBMCs; the material itself was cDNA or gDNA.

The CDR3 contains 16 residues. CDR1 and CDR2 from the germline V gene are MDHEN and SYDVKM. Between the trimmed V and J ends, which lost 6 bases and 2 bases, there was a span of 20 bases. Original processing methods: Amplification from reference gene primers served as the basis for estimated nucleated cell counts. Produced via immunoSEQ multiplex PCR; TCRdb's table is partial and in-frame only. That table supplies the V and J calls and clone size; D and trimming were determined from the DNA. The table shows about 220,000 clones, with around four fifths occurring only once. The rearrangement links TRBV28 to TRBJ2-7; weak D call: TRBD2 (5 bases). The TCR originated in a man aged 25-40 years with active or convalescent COVID-19. The specimen was peripheral blood. The CDR3 loop reads CASSPPIGSFPYEQYF. Written as DNA, the CDR3 is TGTGCCAGCAGCCCCCCCATAGGGAGCTTCCCCTACGAGCAGTACTTC.